These T cell receptor beta chains were read from a single sample in a study of T cell changes during pregnancy in multiple sclerosis. Data came from immunoSEQ multiplex PCR; TCRdb stores just in-frame clones and leaves some out. The table has 65,000 to 85,000 clones, 94% seen once. The material sequenced was peripheral blood, taken in the second trimester of pregnancy. These receptors were taken from a female donor in good health, enrolled as a control in a pregnancy study. CDR3s include the opening cysteine and the closing phenylalanine or tryptophan. The size field is filled for only some rows; it gives once, few, many or a size class.

J gene	V gene	clone size	CDR3 protein
TRBJ2-1	TRBV27	NA	CASSFTSGSIDEQFF
TRBJ2-1	TRBV19	NA	CASKRDRSINEQFF
TRBJ2-2	TRBV28	NA	CASRYYAGELFF
TRBJ1-1	TRBV5-1	NA	CASSQQGGTEAFF
TRBJ2-7	TRBV7-9	NA	CASSPGRYEQYF
TRBJ2-2	TRBV18	NA	CASSPRQVGNTGELFF
TRBJ2-2	TRBV5-1	NA	CASSLGLAGNTGELFF
TRBJ1-5	TRBV6-1	NA	CASSEVGSYSNQPQHF
TRBJ1-4	TRBV27	NA	CASSRRGLTNEKLFF
TRBJ2-1	TRBV6-4	NA	CASSLDGGGQYNEQFF
TRBJ1-1	TRBV2	NA	CASNNLQGIFAFF
TRBJ1-1	TRBV6-1	medium-sized	CASKRQLEAFF
TRBJ1-1	TRBV28	NA	CASIPPTGQGETEAFF
TRBJ2-3	TRBV28	few	CASSLWGREADTQYF
TRBJ1-2	TRBV19	NA	CASRRDRGDSYGYTF
TRBJ1-4	TRBV2	NA	CASSNQGVANEKLFF
TRBJ1-4	TRBV9	NA	CASSVSIQGANEKLFF
TRBJ1-1	TRBV6-1	NA	CASSVQEHLEAFF
TRBJ2-7	TRBV11-2	NA	CASSLTKPEQYF
TRBJ2-1	TRBV7-8	NA	CASSSTGLAGSNEQFF
TRBJ1-2	TRBV6-1	NA	CASSEGINYGYTF
TRBJ2-3	TRBV5-1	NA	CASSLADRRTDTQYF
TRBJ1-1	TRBV29-1	NA	CSVEVNMNTEAFF
TRBJ2-5	TRBV29-1	NA	CSVERPGGLEMGTQYF
TRBJ2-1	TRBV27	once	CASSPQVTSGRKEQFF
TRBJ2-1	TRBV27	NA	CASSLEGGGPRNEQFF
TRBJ2-7	TRBV28	few	CASSFYYEQYF
TRBJ2-7	TRBV27	NA	CASSSSGTFSYEQYF
TRBJ2-7	TRBV27	NA	CASSSGTGGEQYF
TRBJ2-1	TRBV7-6	once	CASSLGVADNEQFF
TRBJ2-7	TRBV7-9	few	CASSSDYLPYEQYF
TRBJ2-3	TRBV29-1	NA	CSAREGTMDTQYF
TRBJ2-7	TRBV4-1	NA	CASSQVLAETYEQYF
TRBJ2-7	TRBV28	once	CASSLRGGSYEQYF
TRBJ2-6	TRBV6-5	NA	CASSYLSSGANVLTF
TRBJ2-2	TRBV5-1	NA	CASSATGTVYTGELFF
TRBJ1-5	TRBV5-6	NA	CASSLLDETGVNQPQHF
TRBJ2-3	TRBV28	NA	CASTEMVGQGPDTQYF
TRBJ2-1	TRBV5-5	NA	CASSLDGLGYNEQFF
TRBJ2-5	TRBV28	NA	CASSDGQTSSGQYF
TRBJ2-1	TRBV5-1	NA	CASAEREGYEQFF
TRBJ2-1	TRBV30	NA	CAWSPGLPSNEQFF
TRBJ2-5	TRBV18	NA	CASSPRQGARETQYF
TRBJ1-1	TRBV19	NA	CASRDRGLMNTEAFF
TRBJ2-3	TRBV11-3	NA	CASSTGDTQYF
TRBJ2-1	TRBV2	once	CASFLGRTGGRVEFF
TRBJ1-5	TRBV2	NA	CASDPQGNNQPQHF
TRBJ2-1	TRBV28	NA	CASRSRGTAEQFF